This paragraph covers one T cell receptor beta chain sequence. Its matching antigen is unknown. V was cut by 3 bases and J by 5 bases, with 16 bases left in between. The V gene's germline CDR1 is KGHSH and CDR2 LQKENI. The CDR3 consists of 15 residues. The source of the sample is a study of shared clonotypes between healthy human individuals. Repertoires were generated with immunoSEQ multiplex PCR, while TCRdb's copy carries only in-frame clones and drops some. Counted here are millions of clones, 85% to 95% occurring once; the ten biggest clones make up about 0.13%. Findings and limits, study-wide: A small donor pool kept down the genetic and exposure-history diversity that was represented. When naive CD4 clonotypes were compared across a handful of donors, around 5% were shared.

This clonotype was sampled from a man aged 18 to 29 in good health. This chain links TRBV18 with TRBJ1-1; D is uncertain. Sequencing input: naive CD4+ T cells sorted from blood. Sample subset: CD45RA+ positively selected. The CDR3 sequence is CASSPTSGGETEAFF. The CDR3 DNA sequence: TGTGCCAGCTCACCTACTTCAGGAGGTGAGACTGAAGCTTTCTTT.